These 19 T cell receptor beta chains originate from one sample sequenced in a study of beta chain features in type 1 diabetes. Investigators reverse transcribed all isolated RNA, so they sequenced expressed TCRB transcripts. Profiled with immunoSEQ multiplex PCR; TCRdb holds only in-frame clones, not every one. Among about 150,000 clones listed, roughly 8.1% were seen once. Sequenced material: central memory CD4+ T cells from blood. These TCRs come from a man between 18 and 29 years old in good health.

This clone was detected a few times. The rearrangement uses TRBV18 and TRBJ1-5, with a tentative D call TRBD1 (5 bases). Germline loops: CDR1 KGHSH, CDR2 LQKENI. Trimming stripped 8 bases from V and 1 base from J, with 12 bases between. The CDR3 has 14 amino acids. The CDR3: CASQETVSNQPQHF. The CDR3, as DNA: TGTGCCAGCCAAGAGACAGTAAGCAATCAGCCCCAGCATTTT.

This clone was picked up a small number of times. The CDR3: CASSLSDNQPQHF. CDR3 nucleotide sequence: TGCGCCAGCAGCCTATCCGACAATCAGCCCCAGCATTTT. This chain uses TRBV5-1 with TRBJ1-5; the D is unclear. V lost 4 bases, J lost 3 bases, and 8 bases lay in between. The CDR3 is made up of 13 amino acids. Germline V gives CDR1 SGHRS, CDR2 YFSETQ.

This chain links TRBV27 with TRBJ2-5; 13 bases agree with TRBD2. Germline V gene lookup returns CDR1 MNHEY and CDR2 SMNVEV (reference sequence). Germline trimming cut 4 bases from V and 2 bases from J; bases unmatched to any gene: 4. The CDR3 sequence is 16 residues long. The CDR3 region has the DNA TGTGCCAGCAGTTCAAGGACTAGCGGGGGACAAGAGACCCAGTACTTC. Translated, it gives CASSSRTSGGQETQYF.

This clone was seen more than once but under ten times. The chain couples TRBV9 to TRBJ2-3, with D tentatively TRBD2 (7 bases). Germline-derived CDR1 and CDR2 are SGDLS and YYNGEE. The CDR3 spans 15 residues. V lost 7 bases to trimming and J lost 1 base, with 16 bases between them. CDR3 sequence: CASGGAGWGTDTQYF. The CDR3 DNA is TGTGCCAGCGGGGGGGCGGGTTGGGGCACAGATACGCAGTATTTT.

This chain uses TRBV2 with TRBJ2-5; 9 bases agree with TRBD1. CDR3 length: 14 residues. Germline V CDR1 and CDR2: SNHLY, FYNNEI. With V trimmed by 7 bases and J by 5 bases, 8 bases remained unmatched. CDR3 loop: CASNRQGDVETQYF. The CDR3, as DNA: TGTGCCAGCAATCGACAGGGGGACGTGGAGACCCAGTACTTC.

This clone has just a few counts. The chain uses TRBV6-5 and TRBJ2-2; D uncertain. The CDR3 consists of 14 residues. V was trimmed by 6 bases and J by 2 bases, leaving 10 bases between them. Germline values: CDR1 MNHEY, CDR2 SVGAGI. The CDR3 region has the DNA TGTGCCAGCAGCCCGTGGAGAAACACCGGGGAGCTGTTTTTT. This translates into CASSPWRNTGELFF.

This clone was seen a handful of times. V is TRBV12-5 and J is TRBJ2-3, with D unclear. The V and J ends lost 4 bases and 2 bases respectively, with 4 bases between them. Germline V gene lookup returns CDR1 LGHNT and CDR2 FRNRAP. This CDR3 region has 12 residues. The CDR3 nucleotides read TGTGCTAGTGGTTCCTACACAGATACGCAGTATTTT. Encoded protein: CASGSYTDTQYF.

This chain links TRBV5-5 with TRBJ1-1; the match to TRBD1 covers 8 bases. Germline CDR1 SGHKS, CDR2 YYEKEE (reference sequence). The CDR3 extends over 14 amino acids. V shed 2 bases, J shed 5 bases, and the junction held 5 bases outside the gene matches. This chain's CDR3 is CASSLWTGRTEAFF. The CDR3 bases are TGTGCCAGCAGCTTATGGACAGGGAGGACTGAAGCTTTCTTT.

This clone was detected ten times or more. V gene TRBV7-2 combines with J gene TRBJ2-1; 9 bases are a match to TRBD2. The CDR3 extends over 15 amino acids. Germline V gives CDR1 SGHTA, CDR2 FQGNSA. V lost 4 bases and J lost 5; bases outside the gene matches: 6. CDR3 in DNA: TGTGCCAGCAGCTCAACTAGCGGGCGGCACAATGAGCAGTTCTTC. Protein sequence: CASSSTSGRHNEQFF.

This clone was observed a few times. The chain links TRBV30 to TRBJ1-5; D is ambiguous. CDR1 and CDR2 (germline): GTSNPN, SVGIG (reference sequence). The germline V and J ends were trimmed by 1 base and 8 bases, with 12 bases remaining between them. There are 13 residues in the CDR3. As DNA, the CDR3 is TGTGCCTGGAGTGAAGGCGGCCCCGAGCCCCAGCATTTT. The encoded protein is CAWSEGGPEPQHF.

Comment on this clone: The junction differs from germline at one of its ends, possibly a read error. This sequence joins TRBV7-2 and TRBJ2-1; D gene unclear. CDR1 is SGHTA and CDR2 is FQGNSA in the germline V gene. The CDR3 loop spans 14 amino acids. Here the CDR3 reads CASSLKRPGPHGVF. The CDR3 DNA reads as TGTGCCAGCAGCTTAAAACGGCCGGGTCCGCATGGTGTCTTC. Together with reference TRBV7-2 and TRBJ2-1, the CDR3 gives the full variable domain: GAGVSQSPSNKVTEKGKDVELRCDPISGHTALYWYRQSLGQGLEFLIYFQGNSAPDKSGLPSDRFSAERTGGSVSTLTIQRTQQEDSAVYLCASSLKRPGPHGVFGPGTRLTVL.

J is TRBJ2-5 and V is TRBV5-4, with D possibly TRBD2 on 5 matching bases. V was cut by 5 bases and J by 4 bases, with 15 bases left in between. The length of the CDR3 is 14 residues. Germline CDR1 and CDR2: SGHNT and YYREEE (reference sequence). CDR3: CASSFPGNGETQYF. The CDR3 nucleotides read TGTGCCAGCAGTTTCCCCGGGAACGGAGAGACCCAGTACTTC. The whole variable domain, filled in from reference TRBV5-4 and TRBJ2-5, reads ETGVTQSPTHLIKTRGQQVTLRCSSQSGHNTVSWYQQALGQGPQFIFQYYREEENGRGNFPPRFSGLQFPNYSSELNVNALELDDSALYLCASSFPGNGETQYFGPGTRLLVL.

This clone showed up many times. The J gene is TRBJ2-6, the V gene TRBV28; a possible D gene is TRBD2 (6 bases). V was cut by 6 bases and J by 2 bases, with 14 bases left in between. CDR3 size: 16 residues. Germline loops: CDR1 MDHEN, CDR2 SYDVKM. The CDR3 DNA reads TGTGCCAGCAGCCTTACGATAGCGGCTGGGGCCAACGTCCTGACTTTC. Protein: CASSLTIAAGANVLTF. Supplemented by reference TRBV28 and TRBJ2-6, the full variable domain reads DVKVTQSSRYLVKRTGEKVFLECVQDMDHENMFWYRQDPGLGLRLIYFSYDVKMKEKGDIPEGYSVSREKKERFSLILESASTNQTSMYLCASSLTIAAGANVLTFGAGSRLTVL.

The chain combines TRBV2 with TRBJ2-7; 10 nucleotides agree with TRBD1. The germline V gene encodes CDR1 SNHLY and CDR2 FYNNEI. The J segment lost 5 bases and the V segment lost 7 bases, leaving 8 bases of the junction unmatched. The CDR3 spans 14 residues. CDR3 sequence reads: CASNPGDRGNEQYF. The CDR3 DNA sequence: TGTGCCAGCAACCCGGGGGACAGGGGCAACGAGCAGTACTTC.

V usage is TRBV9 and J usage is TRBJ1-4, with D possibly being TRBD1 (5 bases). The germline V and J ends were trimmed by 3 bases and 2 bases, with 14 bases remaining between them. CDR3 size: 16 residues. Germline loops: CDR1 SGDLS, CDR2 YYNGEE. Written as DNA, the CDR3 is TGTGCCAGCAGCGCACCTAGATCAGGGACTAATGAAAAACTGTTTTTT. This sequence encodes CASSAPRSGTNEKLFF.

The chain is built from TRBV19 and TRBJ1-1; no reliable D call. The germline gives CDR1 LNHDA, CDR2 SQIVND (reference sequence). The CDR3 is 11 residues long. Trimming pared 2 bases from V and 7 bases from J, leaving 5 bases between. This CDR3 reads CASSIQIEAFF. CDR3 DNA sequence: TGTGCCAGTAGTATACAGATTGAAGCTTTCTTT.

The rearrangement uses TRBV2 and TRBJ2-1, with 7 bases aligning to TRBD2. There are 15 residues in the CDR3. After removal of 9 bases from V and 0 bases from J, the junction contained 8 bases not matched to a gene. Germline loops: CDR1 SNHLY, CDR2 FYNNEI. The DNA for the CDR3 is TGTGCCAGTCAAATGGGGGGGAGCTCCTACAATGAGCAGTTCTTC. Translated: CASQMGGSSYNEQFF. Variable domain in full (rest from reference TRBV2 and TRBJ2-1): EPEVTQTPSHQVTQMGQEVILRCVPISNHLYFYWYRQILGQKVEFLVSFYNNEISEKSEIFDDQFSVERPDGSNFTLKIRSTKLEDSAMYFCASQMGGSSYNEQFFGPGTRLTVL.

The chain combines TRBV10-3 with TRBJ1-2; 9 bases are shared with TRBD1. J was trimmed by 2 bases and V by 6 bases; bases with no gene match: 7. This CDR3 has 15 residues. Germline-derived CDR1 and CDR2 are ENHRY and SYGVKD. The CDR3 spells CAIRPGQGTNYGYTF. CDR3 DNA: TGTGCCATCAGGCCGGGACAGGGAACCAACTATGGCTACACCTTC.

This clone was observed many times. The rearrangement uses TRBV29-1 and TRBJ1-1, with D tentatively TRBD1 (5 bases). CDR1 and CDR2 from the germline V gene are SQVTM and ANQGSEA. V shed 7 bases and J shed 4 bases, with 16 bases lying between them. The CDR3 sequence is 13 residues long. Here the CDR3 DNA reads TGCAGCGCCCGCGTAGTAAGGGGCACTGAAGCTTTCTTT. The encoded protein is CSARVVRGTEAFF.